What follows are 2 T cell receptor beta chains derived from one specimen sequenced in a study of post-analysis software for immune sequencing data. Sequencing libraries made from TCR beta cDNA carried unique molecular identifiers. TCRdb re-derived calls from the PCR reads in MiXCR, one entry per CDR3 protein. The sample lists approximately 460,000 distinct CDR3 sequences, 45% occurring once. What these receptors recognize is not known. General study results and limits: Comparison of patients with controls showed 4 to 6 TRBV segments more frequent in patients, TRBV5-6, TRBV5-1 and TRBV20-1 among them.

The sample taken for sequencing was blood. Every receptor here comes from a girl aged 5-17 years with multiple sclerosis.

This clonotype was detected only once. The chain links TRBV6-6 to TRBJ2-3; TRBD2 agrees at 9 bases. Germline lookup yields CDR1 MNHNY and CDR2 SVGAGI (reference sequence). CDR3 length: 16 amino acids. V gave up 6 bases and J gave up 0 bases; unmatched junction bases: 7. For the CDR3, the DNA is TGTGCCAGCAGGGATAGCGGGAGCGCAAGCACAGATACGCAGTATTTT. This translates into CASRDSGSASTDTQYF.

The V and J genes are TRBV28 and TRBJ2-3; D may be TRBD2 (8 bases). The CDR3 extends over 15 amino acids. CDR1 MDHEN and CDR2 SYDVKM come from the germline V gene. Trimming cost V 6 bases and J 4 bases, with 17 bases left between them. The CDR3 DNA is TGTGCCAGCAGCCAACAGGGGACTAGGGCAGATACGCAGTATTTT. It yields the protein CASSQQGTRADTQYF.